A single sample gave rise to the 26 T cell receptor beta chains below, sequenced in a study of early T cells in non-severe SARS-CoV-2 infection. Each CDR3 protein is one row after TCRdb ran MiXCR on the 5' RACE reads. The data show about 77,000 distinct CDR3 sequences, with around a tenth seen just once and nearly 5% held by the top ten. The sample consisted of whole blood. These receptors were taken from an adult who was a healthcare worker with PCR-confirmed SARS-CoV-2 infection or an uninfected control (not recorded which).

The chain has TRBV27 and TRBJ2-2; 11 bases map to TRBD1. After removal of 4 bases from V and 5 bases from J, the junction contained 3 bases not matched to a gene. CDR1 is MNHEY, CDR2 SMNVEV, per germline (reference sequence). There are 15 residues in the CDR3. The CDR3 here is CASSSGTGGTGELFF. The CDR3 nucleotides read TGTGCCAGCAGTTCCGGGACAGGGGGGACCGGGGAGCTGTTTTTT.

This clonotype was seen repeatedly, ten times or more. The chain employs TRBV7-2 and TRBJ2-4; TRBD1 or TRBD2 may be the D gene (6 bases each). Germline V CDR1 and CDR2: SGHTA, FQGNSA. V gave up 0 bases and J gave up 3 bases, with 15 bases separating them. CDR3 length equals 17 residues. CDR3 loop: CASSLAPGATGKNIQYF. The CDR3 nucleotides read TGTGCCAGCAGCTTAGCTCCGGGGGCTACTGGCAAAAACATTCAGTACTTC.

This chain joins TRBV7-9 and TRBJ2-2, with D possibly being TRBD1 (6 bases). Looked up from germline, CDR1 is SEHNR and CDR2 is FQNEAQ (reference sequence). V gave up 5 bases and J gave up 3 bases, with 13 bases separating them. CDR3 length: 15 amino acids. The CDR3 loop reads CASSQGHWDTGELFF. The CDR3 region has the DNA TGTGCCAGCAGCCAGGGACATTGGGACACCGGGGAGCTGTTTTTT.

This clonotype appeared many times. V and J are TRBV20-1 and TRBJ2-2, with D perhaps TRBD2 (5 bases). The ends were cut back, 3 bases at V and 3 bases at J, with 17 bases in the middle. CDR1 is DFQATT and CDR2 is SNEGSKA in the germline V gene (reference sequence). The CDR3 is 16 amino acids. The CDR3 nucleotides are TGCAGTGCTAGGGCGACCGGTGGACTTTACACCGGGGAGCTGTTTTTT. This codes for CSARATGGLYTGELFF.

The V call is TRBV7-9, the J call TRBJ2-1; D is unclear. This CDR3 has 14 residues. Trimming removed 1 base from V and 13 bases from J, with 17 bases in between. Germline CDR1 SEHNR, CDR2 FQNEAQ (reference sequence). The DNA for the CDR3 is TGTGCCAGCAGCTTAGACTTAAATACCCCAGTTCAGTTCTTC. Its protein product is CASSLDLNTPVQFF.

In its sample, this clonotype was seen many times. The chain is built from TRBV18 and TRBJ1-3; D is ambiguous. Germline V gene sequence: CDR1 KGHSH, CDR2 LQKENI. The CDR3 contains 17 residues. The germline V and J ends were trimmed by 1 base and 0 bases, with 13 bases remaining between them. The CDR3 spells CASSPLDGASSGNTIYF. The CDR3, as DNA: TGTGCCAGCTCACCACTCGACGGCGCTAGCTCTGGAAACACCATATATTTT.

This clonotype was detected ten times or more. V and J are TRBV20-1 and TRBJ2-5; maybe TRBD2 (6 bases). The V gene lost 3 bases and the J gene lost 5 bases, with 13 bases spanning the gap. The length of the CDR3 is 13 residues. Germline V CDR1 and CDR2: DFQATT, SNEGSKA (reference sequence). In DNA, the CDR3 is TGCAGTGCTAGGGCGGGGCCAGTCGAGACCCAGTACTTC. Translated: CSARAGPVETQYF.

The chain carries TRBV25-1 and TRBJ2-5; 9 positions match TRBD1. CDR3 length: 15 residues. Germline V CDR1 and CDR2: MGHDK, SYGVNS. Trimming at V came to 6 bases and at J to 2 bases, leaving 7 bases not matched to a gene. The CDR3 loop reads CASRDRGSVQETQYF. As DNA, the CDR3 is TGTGCCAGCAGAGACAGGGGGTCGGTACAAGAGACCCAGTACTTC.

This clonotype has ten or more counts. The chain couples TRBV24-1 to TRBJ1-3, with D unclear. Germline CDR1 reads KGHDR; CDR2 reads SFDVKD. This CDR3 comprises 14 residues. The germline V and J ends were trimmed by 6 bases and 2 bases, with 10 bases remaining between them. This CDR3 reads CATSPSGTGNTIYF. CDR3 in DNA: TGTGCCACCAGTCCGTCGGGAACTGGAAACACCATATATTTT.

The chain carries TRBV2 and TRBJ2-1; 9 nucleotides line up with TRBD2. Germline-derived CDR1 and CDR2 are SNHLY and FYNNEI. Germline trimming cut 10 bases from V and 5 bases from J; bases unmatched to any gene: 9. The length of the CDR3 is 14 residues. The CDR3 spells CAIRATSGDNEQFF. For the CDR3, the DNA is TGTGCCATACGGGCGACTAGCGGAGACAATGAGCAGTTCTTC. Using reference TRBV2 and TRBJ2-1 for the parts outside the CDR3, the full variable domain is EPEVTQTPSHQVTQMGQEVILRCVPISNHLYFYWYRQILGQKVEFLVSFYNNEISEKSEIFDDQFSVERPDGSNFTLKIRSTKLEDSAMYFCAIRATSGDNEQFFGPGTRLTVL.

The gene calls are TRBV21-1 and TRBJ2-7; the table's TRBD1 call for D was not verified on the DNA. TRBV21-1 is annotated as a pseudogene. This CDR3 comprises 12 residues. The CDR3 here is CASSGGGHEQYF. In DNA form, the CDR3 reads TGTGCCAGCAGTGGGGGCGGGCACGAGCAGTACTTC.

There are many counts of this clonotype. This rearrangement joins TRBV7-2 to TRBJ1-3; D is uncertain. V was shortened by 4 bases and J by 1 base, with 5 bases between the two germline ends. CDR1 is SGHTA and CDR2 is FQGNSA in the germline V gene. This CDR3 contains 13 residues. CDR3: CASSSRSGNTIYF. CDR3 DNA sequence: TGTGCCAGCAGCTCGCGATCTGGAAACACCATATATTTT.

This clonotype was recorded a few times. The chain couples TRBV28 to TRBJ2-7; a possible D gene is TRBD1 (7 bases). Trimming shortened V by 6 bases and J by 4 bases, and 13 bases separated the two germline ends. Germline V gene data show CDR1 as MDHEN and CDR2 as SYDVKM. The CDR3 consists of 13 residues. The CDR3 sequence: CASRPGGFYEQYF. The DNA for the CDR3 is TGTGCCAGCAGACCAGGGGGGTTTTACGAGCAGTACTTC.

This clonotype was seen many times. V gene TRBV7-6 combines with J gene TRBJ2-2, with 8 bases identical to TRBD1. Germline values: CDR1 SGHVS, CDR2 FNYEAQ. J was trimmed by 5 bases and V by 1 base; bases with no gene match: 6. The length of the CDR3 is 16 residues. The CDR3 region has the DNA TGTGCCAGCAGCTTAGTGGCAGGGGGCGCGACCGGGGAGCTGTTTTTT. Translating it yields CASSLVAGGATGELFF.

The V gene is TRBV7-8, the J gene TRBJ2-7, with TRBD2 identical over 16 bases. Germline V gene lookup returns CDR1 SGHVS and CDR2 FQNEAQ. There are 18 residues in the CDR3. Unmatched junction bases numbered 11, after V lost 5 bases and J lost 4 bases. For the CDR3, the DNA is TGTGCCAGCAGCAAATCGGGACTAGCGGGAGGGCCTGGTTACGAGCAGTACTTC. This encodes CASSKSGLAGGPGYEQYF. The whole variable domain, remainder taken from reference TRBV7-8 and TRBJ2-7, is GAGVSQSPRYKVAKRGQDVALRCDPISGHVSLFWYQQALGQGPEFLTYFQNEAQLDKSGLPSDRFFAERPEGSVSTLKIQRTQQEDSAVYLCASSKSGLAGGPGYEQYFGPGTRLTVT.

This chain links TRBV20-1 with TRBJ2-1; 7 bases align to TRBD2. V shed 2 bases and J 9 bases; nucleotides not matched to a gene: 10. This CDR3 spans 14 amino acids. Germline V gives CDR1 DFQATT, CDR2 SNEGSKA (reference sequence). CDR3 sequence reads: CSARSLSGGPEQFF. In DNA form, the CDR3 reads TGCAGTGCTAGAAGTCTGTCGGGAGGCCCTGAGCAGTTCTTC.

Many counts were recorded for this clonotype. The chain combines TRBV7-8 with TRBJ2-1; possible D gene TRBD2, 5 bases. Germline CDR1 SGHVS, CDR2 FQNEAQ. V lost 5 bases to trimming and J lost 4 bases, with 9 bases between them. The CDR3 runs to 13 residues. The CDR3 sequence: CASSMGEYNEQFF. For the CDR3, the DNA is TGTGCCAGCAGCATGGGAGAGTACAATGAGCAGTTCTTC.

This chain connects TRBV7-8 to TRBJ2-1; 8 nucleotides match TRBD2. Germline loops: CDR1 SGHVS, CDR2 FQNEAQ. The junction had 12 bases not matched to a gene; V was cut back by 10 bases and J by 4 bases. The length of the CDR3 is 15 residues. CDR3 bases: TGTGCCATCTCGGACGAGCGGGAGAGGTACAATGAGCAGTTCTTC. This codes for CAISDERERYNEQFF.

V usage is TRBV25-1 and J usage is TRBJ1-1; D not certain. Trimming cost V 6 bases and J 2 bases, with 7 bases left between them. In germline, CDR1 is MGHDK, CDR2 SYGVNS. The CDR3 is 12 amino acids. The CDR3 sequence is CASSTVNTEAFF. The CDR3 coding sequence is TGTGCCAGCAGCACTGTCAACACTGAAGCTTTCTTT.

This clonotype was seen more than once but under ten times. The rearrangement links TRBV12-5 to TRBJ2-2, with 7 bases matching TRBD2. Germline CDR1 is LGHNT and CDR2 is FRNRAP. CDR3 length: 17 amino acids. V dropped 0 bases and J dropped 6; count of bases not matched to a gene: 10. Here the CDR3 reads CASGLVPGGESAGELFF. DNA of the CDR3: TGTGCTAGTGGTTTGGTCCCGGGGGGAGAGTCGGCCGGGGAGCTGTTTTTT.

The V call is TRBV27, the J call TRBJ2-7, with 8 bases that match TRBD2. This CDR3 has 14 amino acids. CDR1 MNHEY and CDR2 SMNVEV come from the germline V gene (reference sequence). The ends lost 8 bases at V and 2 bases at J; junction bases unmatched: 8. As DNA, the CDR3 is TGTGCCAGCTGTTCCGGGGGGGCTCCCTACGAGCAGTACTTC. It translates to CASCSGGAPYEQYF.

This clonotype has at least ten counts. The V gene is TRBV5-1, the J gene TRBJ1-6; maybe TRBD1 (5 bases). V lost 4 bases and J 7 bases, leaving 15 bases between the germline ends. CDR1 is SGHRS and CDR2 is YFSETQ in the germline V gene. The CDR3 runs to 15 residues. The CDR3 DNA reads TGCGCCAGCAGCCAGGGTGTACGGAGAAATTCACCCCTCCACTTT. It codes for CASSQGVRRNSPLHF.

This clonotype was counted ten times or more. This chain uses TRBV20-1 with TRBJ1-5; TRBD1 is a possible D gene (5 bases). This CDR3 region has 15 residues. Germline V lookup: CDR1 DFQATT, CDR2 SNEGSKA (reference sequence). Between the trimmed V and J ends, which lost 6 bases and 3 bases, there was a span of 18 bases. The CDR3 reads CSARWGSSFNQPQHF. CDR3 DNA sequence: TGCAGTGCCCGGTGGGGGTCCAGTTTCAATCAGCCCCAGCATTTT.

This clonotype has at least ten counts. The chain employs TRBV28 and TRBJ1-1; D not resolved. With 4 bases removed from V and 3 bases from J, the gap between germline ends came to 3 bases. The CDR3 extends over 11 amino acids. CDR1 is MDHEN and CDR2 is SYDVKM in the germline V gene. As DNA, the CDR3 is TGTGCCAGCAGTTACGACACTGAAGCTTTCTTT. As protein: CASSYDTEAFF.

This clonotype showed up many times. The rearrangement uses TRBV24-1 and TRBJ2-2; D is possibly TRBD1 or TRBD2 (5 bases each). Between the trimmed V and J ends, which lost 1 base and 4 bases, there was a span of 12 bases. The CDR3 consists of 16 residues. Per germline, CDR1 KGHDR and CDR2 SFDVKD. The CDR3 coding sequence is TGTGCCACCAGTGATTTAGAGGGGAGACTCACCGGGGAGCTGTTTTTT. Amino acid sequence: CATSDLEGRLTGELFF.

This chain connects TRBV7-6 to TRBJ2-1; 8 bases fit TRBD2. The ends lost 2 bases at V and 8 bases at J; junction bases unmatched: 8. The CDR3 contains 15 residues. Germline-derived CDR1 and CDR2 are SGHVS and FNYEAQ. CDR3: CASSLSGTRFDEQFF. The CDR3 nucleotides read TGTGCCAGCAGCTTAAGCGGGACTAGGTTCGATGAGCAGTTCTTC.